Listed below are T cell receptor beta chains from one sample, sequenced in a study of CD8 T cells in ankylosing spondylitis. TCRdb reprocessed the 5' RACE reads with MiXCR, giving one entry per CDR3 protein. The sample includes some 40,000 distinct CDR3 sequences, 3% seen only once; the top ten take 2.5% to 3%. The sequencing input was blood, either unsorted or a sorted T cell fraction (not recorded which). These receptors were taken from a male donor with ankylosing spondylitis or in good health (not recorded which). CDR3s include the opening cysteine and the closing phenylalanine or tryptophan. Each record gives: J gene, D gene, clone size, V gene, CDR3 DNA, CDR3 protein. D genes are given only for firm matches. Only some rows state a clone size, as once, few, many or a class for expanded clones.

>TRBJ2-3|TRBD2|many|TRBV9
TGTGCCAGCAGCCCCGGACTAGCAGGCACAGATACGCAGTATTTT
CASSPGLAGTDTQYF
>TRBJ1-4|TRBD1|many|TRBV9
TGTGCCAGCAGCTTACGGACAGGGATTAATGAAAAACTGTTTTTT
CASSLRTGINEKLFF
>TRBJ2-1|.|many|TRBV9
TGTGCCAGTGGGGCGCCCCAGCAGTTCTTC
CASGAPQQFF
>TRBJ2-3|.|many|TRBV9
TGTGCCAGCAGCACGAATGAGCGGCCCGATACGCAGTATTTT
CASSTNERPDTQYF
>TRBJ1-6|.|many|TRBV9
TGTGCCAGCAGCCCGCAATTGGGGACTTCACCCCTCCACTTT
CASSPQLGTSPLHF
>TRBJ2-1|TRBD1|many|TRBV9
TGTGCCAGCAGCGTAGTACAGGGGGCTTACAATGAGCAGTCCTTC
CASSVVQGAYNEQSF
>TRBJ2-1|.|many|TRBV9
TGTGCCAGCAGTCTTAGGGGTTACAGCTACAATGAGCAGTTCTTC
CASSLRGYSYNEQFF
>TRBJ2-5|TRBD2|many|TRBV9
TGTGCCAGCAGCGCCTGGGAGGGTTGGGAAGAGACCCAGTACTTC
CASSAWEGWEETQYF
>TRBJ1-2|.|few|TRBV9
TGTGCCAGCGGTCGGGGCAGGGGAAACTATGGCTACACCTTC
CASGRGRGNYGYTF
>TRBJ2-1|TRBD1|many|TRBV9
TGTGCCAGCAGCCCGAGAGATGAGGGACAGGCTGGCTACAATGAGCAGTTCTTC
CASSPRDEGQAGYNEQFF
>TRBJ2-4|TRBD2|many|TRBV9
TGTGCCAGCAGCTCCGGGGTAGCGGGAAACATTCAGTACTTC
CASSSGVAGNIQYF
>TRBJ2-2|TRBD2|many|TRBV9
TGTGCCAGCAGCGTCGACTCCCCTAGCGGGAGGCTCACCGGGGAGCTGTTTTTT
CASSVDSPSGRLTGELFF
>TRBJ2-1|.|many|TRBV9
TGTGCCAGCAGCGTCTGGGGCGGTCCCGGGCTACCCTCCGGCGATGAGCAGTTCTTC
CASSVWGGPGLPSGDEQFF
>TRBJ1-6|.|many|TRBV9
TGTGCCAGCAGCGCCCTTGGACAAGCAAATTCACCCCTCCACTTT
CASSALGQANSPLHF
>TRBJ2-5|.|many|TRBV9
TGTGCCAGCAGCGTAGCAGGGTCGGGGCAAGAGACCCAGTACTTC
CASSVAGSGQETQYF
>TRBJ1-4|.|many|TRBV9
TGTGCCAGCAGCGTCGATCGGGGTATGGAAAAACTGTTTTTT
CASSVDRGMEKLFF
>TRBJ2-1|.|many|TRBV9
TGTGCCAGCAGCGTAGGGTGGGGGGGCCCCAATGAGCAGTTCTTC
CASSVGWGGPNEQFF
>TRBJ1-5|TRBD1|medium-sized|TRBV9
TGTGCCAGCAGCGTAGGGACAGGGGGGAATCAGCCCCAGCATTTT
CASSVGTGGNQPQHF
>TRBJ2-3|.|many|TRBV9
TGTGCCAGCAGCGGCGGCCCGAGTCCGGGGGATACGCAGTATTTT
CASSGGPSPGDTQYF
>TRBJ2-2|TRBD2|.|TRBV9
TGTGCCAGCAGCGCCCCCCCTCGGGGCGGGAGTAAGGCCGGGGAGCTGTTTTTT
CASSAPPRGGSKAGELFF
>TRBJ2-5|.|many|TRBV9
TGTGCCAGCAGCCTAAGGGGCCTATCGGAGACCCAGTACTTC
CASSLRGLSETQYF
>TRBJ2-1|TRBD2|many|TRBV9
TGTGCCAGCAGCGAGCGGGGGGCACCTGGGAATGAGCAGTTCTTC
CASSERGAPGNEQFF